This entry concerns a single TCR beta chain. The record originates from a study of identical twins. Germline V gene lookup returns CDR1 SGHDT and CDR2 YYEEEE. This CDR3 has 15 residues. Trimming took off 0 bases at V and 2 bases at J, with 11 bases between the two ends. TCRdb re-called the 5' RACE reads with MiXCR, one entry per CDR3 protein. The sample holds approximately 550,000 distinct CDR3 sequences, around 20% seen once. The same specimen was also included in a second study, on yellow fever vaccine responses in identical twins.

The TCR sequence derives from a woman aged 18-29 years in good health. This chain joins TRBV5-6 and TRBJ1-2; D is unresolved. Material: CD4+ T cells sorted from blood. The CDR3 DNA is TGTGCCAGCAGCTTGGGGACGAGAGTCAACTATGGCTACACCTTC. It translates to CASSLGTRVNYGYTF.